This is a list of T cell receptor beta chains from one sample in a study of hypomethylating agent response in myelodysplastic syndrome. Here immunoSEQ multiplex PCR was the method, and the copy in TCRdb shows in-frame clones only, minus some. Among about 10,000 clones, around 80% were seen once, and the ten largest hold 4% to 4.5%. The sequencing used bone marrow, collected before or after starting hypomethylating agent treatment for myelodysplastic syndrome (not recorded which). Receptors originate from a human donor with myelodysplastic syndrome. Each CDR3 is given with its conserved first and last residue. The D gene is left open where the match is weak. Clone sizes are given selectively: once, few, many, or a class where the clone is expanded.

d_call,clone_size,cdr3_length,j_call,v_call,cdr3_nt,cdr3_aa
NA,NA,16,TRBJ2-1,TRBV28,TGTGCCAGCAGTTCCCTGGCCGGGAGAGGCTACAATGAGCAGTTCTTC,CASSSLAGRGYNEQFF
TRBD2,NA,17,TRBJ2-2,TRBV5-4,TGTGCCAGCAGCTTGGGTACCGGGGGGACGAACACCGGGGAGCTGTTTTTT,CASSLGTGGTNTGELFF
NA,NA,11,TRBJ2-2,TRBV7-9,TGTGCCAGCACCTTCCCAGGGGAGCTGTTTTTT,CASTFPGELFF
TRBD1,NA,16,TRBJ1-2,TRBV7-9,TGTGCCAGCAGCTTAGTAAAAAGGGGGCTGGACTATGGCTACACCTTC,CASSLVKRGLDYGYTF
TRBD2,few,17,TRBJ2-2,TRBV6-1,TGTGCCAGCAGTGAAGCGCTAGCGGACTCGAACACCGGGGAGCTGTTTTTT,CASSEALADSNTGELFF
TRBD1,NA,12,TRBJ2-5,TRBV29-1,TGCAGCGCCGGGACAGGCCAAGAGACCCAGTACTTC,CSAGTGQETQYF
NA,few,15,TRBJ1-6,TRBV6-7,TGTGCCAGCAGCCCTGAAGGGAGCGACAATTCACCCCTCCACTTT,CASSPEGSDNSPLHF
NA,NA,15,TRBJ2-3,TRBV15,TGTGCCACCAGCAGAGATCGGGGCCGCACAGATACGCAGTATTTT,CATSRDRGRTDTQYF
TRBD1,NA,19,TRBJ2-6,TRBV4-1,TGCGCCAGCAGCCCCGGGACAGGGAAGGAGAGCTCTGGGGCCAACGTCCTGACTTTC,CASSPGTGKESSGANVLTF
NA,few,14,TRBJ1-6,TRBV7-3,TGTGCCAGCAGCTTTGGCAGGGGTGCTTCACCCCTCCACTTT,CASSFGRGASPLHF
NA,NA,16,TRBJ1-3,TRBV10-3,TGTGCCATCAGTGGCTTTGAGCTGACCTCTGGAAACACCATATATTTT,CAISGFELTSGNTIYF